Following are 13 T cell receptor beta chains from one sample sequenced in a study of blood T cell repertoires in COVID-19. The protocol was immunoSEQ multiplex PCR, while the TCRdb copy is restricted to in-frame clones and leaves out a portion. The repertoire holds under 150,000 clones, with roughly 80% as singletons. The sequencing input was peripheral blood. All receptors derive from a man between 45 and 60 years old with acute or convalescent COVID-19.

A few counts support this clone. This rearrangement joins TRBV15 to TRBJ1-2, with 7 bases aligning to TRBD1. Germline CDR1 LNHNV, CDR2 YYDKDF (reference sequence). J lost 2 bases, V lost 0 bases, and 18 bases had no gene match. This CDR3 has 20 amino acids. CDR3 in amino acids: CATSRDFKGAESQRNYGYTF. In nucleotides, the CDR3 is TGTGCCACCAGCAGAGATTTCAAGGGGGCGGAGAGCCAGCGCAACTATGGCTACACCTTC.

This sequence joins TRBV7-2 and TRBJ1-5, with 7 bases lining up with TRBD1. Germline V gene data show CDR1 as SGHTA and CDR2 as FQGNSA. With V trimmed by 2 bases and J by 4 bases, 5 bases remained unmatched. This CDR3 comprises 15 residues. CDR3 sequence reads: CASSLKPGGNQPQHF. The DNA for the CDR3 is TGTGCCAGCAGCTTAAAACCAGGGGGGAATCAGCCCCAGCATTTT. The full variable domain, in which reference TRBV7-2 and TRBJ1-5 provide the parts outside the CDR3, is GAGVSQSPSNKVTEKGKDVELRCDPISGHTALYWYRQSLGQGLEFLIYFQGNSAPDKSGLPSDRFSAERTGGSVSTLTIQRTQQEDSAVYLCASSLKPGGNQPQHFGDGTRLSIL.

This clone was picked up a small number of times. This chain joins TRBV5-6 and TRBJ1-2, with D possibly being TRBD1 (5 bases). The CDR3 consists of 12 residues. Per germline, CDR1 SGHDT and CDR2 YYEEEE. V gave up 4 bases and J gave up 8 bases, with 12 bases separating them. The CDR3: CASSTGGGGYTF. Written as DNA, the CDR3 is TGTGCCAGCAGCACGGGGGGAGGGGGCTACACCTTC.

This clone was picked up a small number of times. The J gene is TRBJ1-2, the V gene TRBV12-3 or TRBV12-4; 7 bases are shared with TRBD1. Unmatched junction bases numbered 5, after V lost 6 bases and J lost 4 bases. The CDR3 spans 13 residues. The CDR3 bases are TGTGCCAGCAGCTGGACAGGAGGCTATGGCTACACCTTC. Translation gives CASSWTGGYGYTF.

The chain links TRBV12-3 or TRBV12-4 to TRBJ1-2; the D gene is possibly TRBD1 (5 bases). Trimming took off 6 bases at V and 5 bases at J, with 13 bases between the two ends. The CDR3 consists of 13 residues. The CDR3 sequence: CASSQARGYGYTF. The CDR3 region has the DNA TGTGCCAGCAGCCAAGCCCGGGGGTATGGCTACACCTTC.

The chain couples TRBV28 to TRBJ2-7; 9 nucleotides line up with TRBD2. Germline CDR1 MDHEN, CDR2 SYDVKM. V lost 7 bases to trimming and J lost 0 bases; unmatched junction nucleotides: 7. The CDR3 loop spans 15 amino acids. CDR3 in amino acids: CASTPSGAFSYEQYF. In nucleotides, the CDR3 is TGTGCCAGCACACCTAGCGGGGCCTTCTCCTACGAGCAGTACTTC.

V gene TRBV28 combines with J gene TRBJ2-1; D gene ambiguous. Trimming stripped 2 bases from V and 0 bases from J, with 5 bases between. The CDR3 covers 14 residues. The germline gives CDR1 MDHEN, CDR2 SYDVKM. CDR3 sequence reads: CASSLPSSYNEQFF. The CDR3 nucleotides are TGTGCCAGCAGTTTACCTAGCTCCTACAATGAGCAGTTCTTC.

In DNA, the CDR3 is TGCGCCAGCAGCCAAGATTTCAGGGTGGGGACGGGAGGCAATCAGCCCCAGCATTTT. Amino acid sequence: CASSQDFRVGTGGNQPQHF. V gene TRBV4-1 combines with J gene TRBJ1-5; weak D call: TRBD1 (5 bases). The V end was cut by 0 bases, the J end by 2 bases, with 20 bases between. Germline V CDR1 and CDR2: MGHRA, YSYEKL. The CDR3 has 19 residues.

The rearrangement links TRBV15 to TRBJ1-4; possibly TRBD1 for D (5 bases). Between the trimmed V and J ends, which lost 0 bases and 1 base, there was a span of 21 bases. CDR1 and CDR2 from the germline V gene are LNHNV and YYDKDF (reference sequence). The CDR3 is made up of 20 amino acids. The CDR3 loop reads CATSRERAQASVLTNEKLFF. The CDR3 DNA reads TGTGCCACCAGCAGAGAAAGGGCACAGGCGAGCGTCTTAACTAATGAAAAACTGTTTTTT.

The chain has TRBV24-1 and TRBJ1-2; TRBD1 might be the D (6 bases). Germline values: CDR1 KGHDR, CDR2 SFDVKD. Between the trimmed V and J ends, which lost 2 bases and 7 bases, there was a span of 13 bases. The CDR3 covers 14 residues. The CDR3 protein is CATSDSSGVFGYTF. The CDR3 DNA is TGTGCCACCAGTGATTCGTCAGGGGTATTTGGCTACACCTTC.

This clone was detected once. The chain recombines TRBV28 with TRBJ1-2; D may be TRBD1 (5 bases). Trimming took 2 bases from V and 10 from J, leaving 8 bases between them. Germline loops: CDR1 MDHEN, CDR2 SYDVKM. The CDR3 is made up of 11 amino acids. CDR3 sequence (DNA): TGTGCCAGCAGTTTAGGGGGGTTCTACACCTTC. Amino acids: CASSLGGFYTF.

The chain uses TRBV27 and TRBJ1-1; 8 bases match TRBD1. The length of the CDR3 is 15 residues. Trimming at V came to 2 bases and at J to 4 bases, leaving 6 bases not matched to a gene. CDR1 is MNHEY and CDR2 is SMNVEV in the germline V gene (reference sequence). CDR3 DNA sequence: TGTGCCAGCAGTTTACAGGGGGCGTGGGGCACTGAAGCTTTCTTT. Translated: CASSLQGAWGTEAFF.

The rearrangement joins TRBV9 to TRBJ1-1; D perhaps matches TRBD1 (6 bases). The V end lost 0 bases, the J end lost 11 bases, and 14 bases lay between the germline ends. The germline CDR1 and CDR2 sequences are SGDLS and YYNGEE. This CDR3 is built from 13 residues. CDR3 sequence (DNA): TGTGCCAGCAGCGTAGGAGGGGTGAGGGGGGCTTTCTTT. Its translation: CASSVGGVRGAFF.